This entry lists 21 T cell receptor beta chains sequenced from one sample in a study of human T cells and chemical hapten exposure (dated by TCRdb to 2020 to 2023). Library generation was performed with RACE. Instrument used: NextSeq 500. TCRdb itself trimmed the public reads at Q25 with fastp, ran MiXCR and retained productive beta chains. Each entry merges the rows of one CDR3 protein and shows their most common DNA and genes. A total of more than 85,000 distinct CDR3 sequences appear in this sample, nearly 35% of them only once. The top ten constitute roughly 2.6% of the sample. The sample's time point, from its label and the paper: patch test 3, about 24 weeks after DPC sensitization. The intended sense of this specimen's treatment or condition label: therapeutic diphenylcyclopropenone sensitization with weekly scalp DPC. This specimen was whole blood, taken in connection with sensitization to the hapten diphenylcyclopropenone (DPC). The receptors here all came from a man aged 40-49 years with alopecia areata. Some clones in this sample may be carry-over from other donors' samples.

This clonotype was observed a few times. The V gene is TRBV6-5, the J gene TRBJ2-1; 7 bases are a match to TRBD2. This CDR3 is 15 amino acids long. Trimming took 5 bases from V and 3 from J; bases not matched to a gene: 7. Germline V gene data show CDR1 as MNHEY and CDR2 as SVGAGI. DNA of the CDR3: TGTGCCAGCAGTCCCCGGGAGGAGGGCTACAATGAGCAGTTCTTC. Translating gives CASSPREEGYNEQFF.

This chain links TRBV6-5 with TRBJ2-7, with TRBD2 identical over 10 bases. The germline gives CDR1 MNHEY, CDR2 SVGAGI. Losses at the gene ends were 4 bases for V and 2 bases for J; bases not matched to a gene: 5. This CDR3 contains 15 residues. The CDR3: CASSSVAGGTYEQYF. The CDR3 region has the DNA TGTGCCAGCAGTTCGGTAGCGGGAGGCACCTACGAGCAGTACTTC.

This clonotype showed up just a few times. The CDR3 DNA sequence: TGCAGTGCTAGGGCTAGCGGGGACAACAATGAGCAGTTCTTC. Its translation is CSARASGDNNEQFF. The chain employs TRBV20-1 and TRBJ2-1, with 9 bases fitting TRBD2. Germline lookup yields CDR1 DFQATT and CDR2 SNEGSKA (reference sequence). CDR3 length: 14 residues. J gave up 5 bases and V 3 bases, and 5 bases lay outside the gene matches.

V gene TRBV15 combines with J gene TRBJ2-7; no clear D. The CDR3 runs to 13 residues. In germline, CDR1 is LNHNV, CDR2 YYDKDF (reference sequence). Trimming took 0 bases from V and 7 from J, leaving 10 bases between them. Here the CDR3 DNA reads TGTGCCACCAGCAGAGATCGAGGAAGGGAGCAGTACTTC. Translated: CATSRDRGREQYF. The entire variable domain, with the rest obtained from reference TRBV15 and TRBJ2-7, is as follows: DAMVIQNPRYQVTQFGKPVTLSCSQTLNHNVMYWYQQKSSQAPKLLFHYYDKDFNNEADTPDNFQSRRPNTSFCFLDIRSPGLGDTAMYLCATSRDRGREQYFGPGTRLTVT.

V gene TRBV3-1 combines with J gene TRBJ2-3; D is uncertain. This CDR3 is built from 12 residues. Germline V CDR1 and CDR2: LGHDT, YNNKEL (reference sequence). With 2 bases removed from V and 2 bases from J, the gap between germline ends came to 2 bases. CDR3 in DNA: TGTGCCAGCAGCCAATTCACAGATACGCAGTATTTT. Translated, it gives CASSQFTDTQYF.

V gene TRBV20-1 combines with J gene TRBJ2-3; D ambiguous. The ends were cut back, 3 bases at V and 7 bases at J, with 11 bases in the middle. CDR3 size: 12 residues. Germline assignment: CDR1 DFQATT and CDR2 SNEGSKA (reference sequence). The CDR3 DNA sequence: TGCAGTGCTAGGACCTGGGCGAATACGCAGTATTTT. Amino acids: CSARTWANTQYF.

This clonotype came up a few times. CDR3 in amino acids: CASSSQGHGNEQFF. The CDR3 DNA reads as TGTGCCAGCTCATCACAGGGGCATGGAAATGAGCAGTTCTTC. The rearrangement joins TRBV18 to TRBJ2-1; TRBD1 agrees at 7 bases. The germline V gene has CDR1 KGHSH and CDR2 LQKENI. The CDR3 totals 14 residues. J lost 7 bases, V lost 5 bases, and 8 bases had no gene match.

The chain links TRBV4-2 to TRBJ2-3; TRBD2 is a possible D gene (6 bases). The CDR3 has 18 amino acids. V gave up 0 bases and J gave up 0 bases, with 16 bases separating them. CDR1 is LGHNA, CDR2 YNFKEQ, per germline. The CDR3 region has the DNA TGTGCCAGCAGCCAAGATAGCGGTGGAGAGACTAGCACAGATACGCAGTATTTT. The encoded protein is CASSQDSGGETSTDTQYF.

This clonotype has more than one count but fewer than ten. This chain uses TRBV7-9 with TRBJ2-2, with D hard to call. This CDR3 has 16 amino acids. Germline V lookup: CDR1 SEHNR, CDR2 FQNEAQ (reference sequence). The germline V and J ends were trimmed by 2 bases and 1 base, with 11 bases remaining between them. The CDR3 coding sequence is TGTGCCAGCAGCTTACTCGGTCAGGAGAACACCGGGGAGCTGTTTTTT. Translation gives CASSLLGQENTGELFF.

This chain joins TRBV6-2 or TRBV6-3 and TRBJ2-6; D not certain. The CDR3 is 14 residues long. Trimming removed 7 bases from V and 0 bases from J, with 7 bases in between. Germline loops: CDR1 MNHEY, CDR2 SVGEGT. The CDR3 DNA reads as TGTGCCAGCATCTTTATCTCTGGGGCCAACGTCCTGACTTTC. This encodes CASIFISGANVLTF.

The chain combines TRBV6-5 with TRBJ1-4; TRBD1 might be the D (5 bases). Per the germline V gene, CDR1 is MNHEY and CDR2 is SVGAGI. CDR3 length: 14 amino acids. Trimming stripped 10 bases from V and 0 bases from J, with 12 bases between. The CDR3 bases are TGTGCCACCGGGGGTGATGCAACTAATGAAAAACTGTTTTTT. Residues: CATGGDATNEKLFF.

V gene TRBV6-2 or TRBV6-3 combines with J gene TRBJ2-7; TRBD2 matches at 12 bases. Germline CDR1 MNHEY, CDR2 SVGEGT. The V segment lost 0 bases and the J segment 2 bases; nucleotides outside the gene matches: 14. This CDR3 is 20 amino acids long. DNA of the CDR3: TGTGCCAGCAGTTACTCATCTCTTCGGACTAGCGGGAATCACGCCTACGAGCAGTACGTC. Its protein is CASSYSSLRTSGNHAYEQYV.

This clonotype has only a few counts. The chain carries TRBV3-1 and TRBJ2-5; D unclear. Germline CDR1 reads LGHDT; CDR2 reads YNNKEL (reference sequence). V lost 4 bases and J lost 1, with 7 bases in between. This CDR3 comprises 13 residues. The CDR3 here is CASSRTFQETQYF. Written as DNA, the CDR3 is TGTGCCAGCAGCCGCACGTTCCAAGAGACCCAGTACTTC.

The chain recombines TRBV20-1 with TRBJ1-6; no firm D call. The CDR3 runs to 13 residues. Per the germline V gene, CDR1 is DFQATT and CDR2 is SNEGSKA (reference sequence). Deletions cut 2 bases from V and 7 bases from J, with 9 bases between. CDR3 sequence (DNA): TGCAGTGCTAGACCGGGGTTGAATTCACCCCTCCACTTT. Its protein is CSARPGLNSPLHF.

The rearrangement links TRBV7-8 to TRBJ2-7, with D unclear. This CDR3 has 13 residues. The ends were cut back, 3 bases at V and 1 base at J, with 7 bases in the middle. The V gene's germline CDR1 is SGHVS and CDR2 FQNEAQ. CDR3 loop: CASSFGQSYEQYV. For the CDR3, the DNA is TGTGCCAGCAGCTTCGGCCAGTCCTACGAGCAGTACGTC.

J is TRBJ2-7 and V is TRBV20-1, with 7 nucleotides matching TRBD2. Germline trimming cut 1 base from V and 4 bases from J; bases unmatched to any gene: 7. CDR3 length: 14 residues. The germline V gene encodes CDR1 DFQATT and CDR2 SNEGSKA (reference sequence). CDR3 in DNA: TGCAGTGCTAGAGGGCGGGAGCCGATGTACGAGCAGTACTTC. Translated: CSARGREPMYEQYF.

This clonotype was seen a few times. The V gene is TRBV3-1, the J gene TRBJ2-3; no clear D. The CDR3 contains 15 residues. Trimming left V 0 bases short and J 0 bases short, with 7 bases between. Germline-derived CDR1 and CDR2 are LGHDT and YNNKEL (reference sequence). Here the CDR3 reads CASSQEHRSTDTQYF. The CDR3, as DNA: TGTGCCAGCAGCCAAGAGCACAGAAGCACAGATACGCAGTATTTT.

This clonotype was counted between two and nine times. The chain employs TRBV7-8 and TRBJ1-5, with TRBD1 identical over 7 bases. V lost 4 bases, J lost 7 bases, and 7 bases stayed unmatched. This CDR3 region has 14 residues. Germline CDR1 reads SGHVS; CDR2 reads FQNEAQ. The CDR3 nucleotides read TGTGCCAGCAGCTCTTCAGGGGGGAAACAGCCCCAGCATTTT. Its protein product is CASSSSGGKQPQHF.

The rearrangement links TRBV7-2 to TRBJ2-2; possible D gene TRBD2, 6 bases. CDR1 SGHTA and CDR2 FQGNSA come from the germline V gene. Trimming removed 5 bases at V and 4 bases at J, with 17 bases between. The CDR3 extends over 16 amino acids. CDR3 sequence: CASSPRGSWGTGELFF. The CDR3 DNA is TGTGCCAGCAGCCCGCGGGGATCCTGGGGCACCGGGGAGCTGTTTTTT.

This clonotype was found a few times. The CDR3 spells CASSFPDGNTGELFF. The CDR3 bases are TGTGCCAGCAGCTTTCCGGACGGGAACACCGGGGAGCTGTTTTTT. The rearrangement uses TRBV7-2 and TRBJ2-2; D is unclear. Trimming shortened V by 3 bases and J by 1 base, and 9 bases separated the two germline ends. Per the germline V gene, CDR1 is SGHTA and CDR2 is FQGNSA. The CDR3 is made up of 15 amino acids.

The chain uses TRBV9 and TRBJ2-3, with 11 bases identical to TRBD2. After removal of 4 bases from V and 2 bases from J, the junction contained 6 bases not matched to a gene. The CDR3 length is 16 residues. In germline, CDR1 is SGDLS, CDR2 YYNGEE. CDR3 in amino acids: CASSPRLAGPTDTQYF. The CDR3 nucleotides read TGTGCCAGCAGCCCACGACTAGCGGGACCCACAGATACGCAGTATTTT.